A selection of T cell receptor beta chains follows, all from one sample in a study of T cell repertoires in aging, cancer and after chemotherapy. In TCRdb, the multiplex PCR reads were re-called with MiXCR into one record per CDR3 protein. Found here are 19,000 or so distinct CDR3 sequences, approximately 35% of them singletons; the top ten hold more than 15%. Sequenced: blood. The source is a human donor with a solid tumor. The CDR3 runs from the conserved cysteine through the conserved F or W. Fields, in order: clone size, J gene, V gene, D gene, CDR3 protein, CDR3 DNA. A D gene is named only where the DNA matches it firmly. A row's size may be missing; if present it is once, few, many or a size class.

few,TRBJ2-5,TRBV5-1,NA,CASSPEGGHQTQYF,TGCGCCAGCAGCCCAGAGGGGGGGCATCAGACCCAGTACTTC
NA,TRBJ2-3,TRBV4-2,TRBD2,CASSQESGGAGDTQYF,TGTGCCAGCAGCCAAGAAAGCGGGGGGGCGGGAGATACGCAGTATTTT
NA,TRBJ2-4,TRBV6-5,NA,CASSYSPLGAKNIQYF,TGTGCCAGCAGTTACTCCCCCCTGGGGGCCAAAAACATTCAGTACTTC
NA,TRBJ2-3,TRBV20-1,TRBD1,CSATPTGVGTDTQYF,TGCAGTGCTACCCCGACAGGGGTCGGCACAGATACGCAGTATTTT
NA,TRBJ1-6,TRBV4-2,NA,CASSHLNSPLHF,TGTGCCAGCAGCCACCTAAATTCACCCCTCCACTTT
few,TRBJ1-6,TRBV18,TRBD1,CASSPRFDRGSSPLHF,TGTGCCAGCTCACCACGATTTGACAGGGGATCTTCACCCCTCCACTTT
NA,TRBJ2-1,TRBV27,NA,CASSSRTVSSYNEQFF,TGTGCCAGCAGTTCCCGGACAGTCAGTTCCTACAATGAGCAGTTCTTC
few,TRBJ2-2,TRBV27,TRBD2,CASSLWGGGGELFF,TGTGCCAGCAGTTTATGGGGGGGGGGCGGGGAGCTGTTTTTT
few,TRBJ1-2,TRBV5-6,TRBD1,CASSLGRGPTGYTF,TGTGCCAGCAGCTTAGGCAGGGGGCCAACTGGCTACACCTTC
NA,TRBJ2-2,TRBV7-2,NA,CASSLGAMGRAIGELFF,TGTGCCAGCAGCTTAGGGGCGATGGGACGAGCCATCGGGGAGCTGTTTTTT
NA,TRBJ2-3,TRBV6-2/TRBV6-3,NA,CASSYGLADTQYF,TGTGCCAGCAGTTACGGGTTAGCTGATACGCAGTATTTT
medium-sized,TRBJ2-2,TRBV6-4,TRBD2,CASSDSAGETGELFF,TGTGCCAGCAGTGACTCAGCGGGGGAAACCGGGGAGCTGTTTTTT
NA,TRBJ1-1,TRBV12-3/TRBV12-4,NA,CASRSGPRSEAFF,TGTGCCAGCAGGTCGGGTCCGAGGTCTGAAGCTTTCTTT
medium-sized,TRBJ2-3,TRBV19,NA,CASSMDGWDTQYF,TGTGCCAGTAGTATGGACGGATGGGATACGCAGTATTTT
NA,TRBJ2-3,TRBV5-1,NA,CASSLMGGGTDTQYF,TGCGCCAGCAGCTTGATGGGCGGGGGCACAGATACGCAGTATTTT
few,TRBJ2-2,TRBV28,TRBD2,CASSLGLAGAGELFF,TGTGCCAGCAGTTTAGGACTAGCGGGAGCCGGGGAGCTGTTTTTT
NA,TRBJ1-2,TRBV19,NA,CAGNDWGTGGYTF,TGTGCCGGTAACGATTGGGGCACAGGGGGCTACACCTTC
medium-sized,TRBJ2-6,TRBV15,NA,CATSRDGWGSGANVLTF,TGTGCCACCAGCAGAGATGGATGGGGCTCTGGGGCCAACGTCCTGACTTTC
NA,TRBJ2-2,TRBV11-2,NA,CASSLDPAGDTGELFF,TGTGCCAGCAGCTTAGATCCGGCAGGGGACACCGGGGAGCTGTTTTTT
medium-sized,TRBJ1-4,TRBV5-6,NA,CASSQLGPGGEKLFF,TGTGCCAGCAGCCAACTGGGCCCGGGCGGGGAAAAACTGTTTTTT
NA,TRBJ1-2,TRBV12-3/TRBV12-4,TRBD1,CASARQGSGYTF,TGTGCCAGCGCACGACAGGGCTCTGGCTACACCTTC
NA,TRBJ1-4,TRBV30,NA,CAWSVREKLFF,TGTGCCTGGAGTGTACGTGAAAAACTGTTTTTT
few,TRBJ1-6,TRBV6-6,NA,CASSYAPSQGMGSPLHF,TGTGCCAGCAGTTACGCCCCCAGTCAGGGTATGGGTTCACCCCTCCACTTT
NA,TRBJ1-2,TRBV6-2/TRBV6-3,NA,CASSYSMADSYGYTF,TGTGCCAGCAGTTACTCGATGGCGGACAGCTATGGCTACACCTTC
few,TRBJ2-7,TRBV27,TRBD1,CASSTNRGVAYEQYF,TGTGCCAGCAGTACAAACAGGGGGGTGGCCTACGAGCAGTACTTC
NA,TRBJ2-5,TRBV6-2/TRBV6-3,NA,CATISRAEGTQYF,TGTGCCACCATCTCACGGGCCGAAGGGACCCAGTACTTC
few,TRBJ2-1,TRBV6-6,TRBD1,CASRTGQGQSYNEQFF,TGTGCCAGCAGAACCGGACAGGGGCAATCCTACAATGAGCAGTTCTTC
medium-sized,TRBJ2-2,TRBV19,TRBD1,CASSIEWDRVSGELFF,TGTGCCAGTAGTATAGAGTGGGACAGGGTGAGCGGGGAGCTGTTTTTT
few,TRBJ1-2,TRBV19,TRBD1,CASSLGTGVNYGYTF,TGTGCCAGTAGTCTTGGGACAGGAGTTAACTATGGCTACACCTTC
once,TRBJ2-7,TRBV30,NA,CAWSGGHEQYF,TGTGCCTGGAGCGGGGGCCACGAGCAGTACTTC
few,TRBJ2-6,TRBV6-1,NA,CASGGLSGANVLTF,TGTGCCAGCGGGGGACTTTCGGGGGCCAACGTCCTGACTTTC
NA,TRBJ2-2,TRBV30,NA,CAWSVQETGELFF,TGTGCCTGGAGTGTACAAGAAACCGGGGAGCTGTTTTTT
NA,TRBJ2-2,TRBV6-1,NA,CASSKLQTGELFF,TGTGCCAGCAGCAAACTACAAACCGGGGAGCTGTTTTTT
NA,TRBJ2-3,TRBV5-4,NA,CASSPGQYHTDTQYF,TGTGCCAGCAGCCCCGGACAGTACCACACAGATACGCAGTATTTT
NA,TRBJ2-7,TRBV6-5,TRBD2,CASSRTSGSYEQYF,TGTGCCAGCAGCCGGACTAGCGGGAGCTACGAGCAGTACTTC
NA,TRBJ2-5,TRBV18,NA,CASSPGLGETQYF,TGTGCCAGCTCACCAGGGCTGGGGGAGACCCAGTACTTC
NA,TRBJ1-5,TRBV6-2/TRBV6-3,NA,CASNQRSLVNQPQHF,TGTGCCAGCAATCAGAGGTCCCTAGTGAATCAGCCCCAGCATTTT
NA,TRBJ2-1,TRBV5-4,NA,CASALRGLADYNEQFF,TGTGCCAGCGCACTTAGGGGGCTAGCGGACTACAATGAGCAGTTCTTC
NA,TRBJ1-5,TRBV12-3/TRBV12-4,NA,CASSFGPGPQHF,TGTGCCAGCAGTTTTGGTCCTGGCCCCCAGCATTTT
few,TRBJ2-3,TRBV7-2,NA,CASSLERTSTDTQYF,TGTGCCAGCAGCTTAGAGAGAACTAGCACAGATACGCAGTATTTT
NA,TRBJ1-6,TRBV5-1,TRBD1,CASSWTGTGDSPLHF,TGCGCCAGCAGCTGGACCGGGACAGGAGACTCACCCCTCCACTTT
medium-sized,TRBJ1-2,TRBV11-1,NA,CASSLDQSYGYTF,TGTGCCAGCAGCTTAGACCAGTCGTATGGCTACACCTTC
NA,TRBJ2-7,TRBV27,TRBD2,CASSLGLAGPYEQYF,TGTGCCAGCAGTTTAGGGTTAGCGGGCCCATACGAGCAGTACTTC
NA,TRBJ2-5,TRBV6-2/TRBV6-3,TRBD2,CASSYPLTSGRGETQYF,TGTGCCAGCAGTTACCCTCTGACTAGCGGGAGAGGGGAGACCCAGTACTTC
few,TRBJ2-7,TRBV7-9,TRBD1,CASSSPRDRTGYEQYF,TGTGCCAGCAGCTCCCCTCGGGACAGAACAGGCTACGAGCAGTACTTC
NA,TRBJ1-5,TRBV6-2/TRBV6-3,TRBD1,CASKTTGGGNQPQHF,TGTGCCAGCAAAACCACAGGGGGCGGCAATCAGCCCCAGCATTTT
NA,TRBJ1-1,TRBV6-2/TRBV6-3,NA,CASSYSPVGVRTEAFF,TGTGCCAGCAGTTACTCGCCCGTAGGGGTGAGGACTGAAGCTTTCTTT